Listed below are T cell receptor beta chains from one sample, sequenced in a study of blood T cells in healthy people across ages. TCRdb reprocessed the 5' RACE reads via MiXCR and lists one record per CDR3 protein. Of some 1.5 million distinct CDR3 sequences listed, roughly 27% were seen once; the top ten hold 7% to 9%. Sequencing used blood. The receptors shown here come from a woman in her 30s in good health. CDR3s include the opening cysteine and the closing phenylalanine or tryptophan. A D gene is named only where the DNA matches it firmly. Clone size appears in some rows only: once, few, many, or a class for an expanded clone.

clone_size j_call v_call d_call cdr3_nt cdr3_aa
once TRBJ1-5 TRBV25-1 - TGTACCAGCGCCCACGCCAGGGCAGGACAGCCCCAGCATTTT CTSAHARAGQPQHF
- TRBJ1-2 TRBV19 TRBD1 TGTGCCAGTAGTGCATGGGACAGGGTCGGCGGCTACACCTTC CASSAWDRVGGYTF
- TRBJ1-4 TRBV15 - TGTGCCACCAGCAGAACCGACAGCGCAACTAATGAAAAACTGTTTTTT CATSRTDSATNEKLFF
few TRBJ2-4 TRBV6-1 - TGTGCCAGCAGCCCAGAAGCGGAGGGGGGGCAGTACTTC CASSPEAEGGQYF
many TRBJ2-7 TRBV20-1 TRBD2 TGCAGTGCTAGCCCCTGGACTAGCGAAGGTAGAGAGCAGTACTTC CSASPWTSEGREQYF
many TRBJ2-1 TRBV29-1 - TGCAGCGTTCAAACAGGCCCCTACAATGAGCAGTTCTTC CSVQTGPYNEQFF
few TRBJ1-2 TRBV28 - TGTGCCAGCAGTTTCGGGGACACTCTCTATGGCTACACCTTC CASSFGDTLYGYTF
many TRBJ2-1 TRBV3-1 TRBD2 TGTGCCAGCAGCCTCCGACTAGCGGGGGCTAGTGAGCAGTTCTTC CASSLRLAGASEQFF
- TRBJ2-2 TRBV28 - TGTGCCAGCACAGTGTGGGGGTCGGGGGAGCTGTTTTTT CASTVWGSGELFF
few TRBJ1-5 TRBV18 TRBD1 TGTGCCAGCTCAGAAACAGGGGAGGGCCAGCCCCAGCATTTT CASSETGEGQPQHF
- TRBJ2-3 TRBV7-7 - TGTGCCAGCAGCTTGGGGGCAAAGAGCACAGATACGCAGTATTTT CASSLGAKSTDTQYF
- TRBJ2-3 TRBV11-2 - TGTGCCAGCAGCTTAGGGCTAGCTGTGGGAACAGATACGCAGTATTTT CASSLGLAVGTDTQYF
- TRBJ2-5 TRBV27 TRBD2 TGTGCCAGCAGTTCCCCCGGTCTAGCGGGGTTCCAAGAGACCCAGTACTTC CASSSPGLAGFQETQYF
- TRBJ1-5 TRBV6-2/TRBV6-3 - TGTGCCAGCAGGGGCACCCAGGGTCAGCCCCAGCATTTT CASRGTQGQPQHF
few TRBJ2-7 TRBV20-1 TRBD2 TGCAGTGCTAGAGATGGGACTAGCACATCCTACGAGCAGTACTTC CSARDGTSTSYEQYF
- TRBJ1-6 TRBV5-1 - TGCGCCAGCACCGAGGGCAGCTCCTATAATTCACCCCTCCACTTT CASTEGSSYNSPLHF
many TRBJ1-2 TRBV5-4 TRBD1 TGTGCCAGCAGCTTGGCACAGGGGGAGTATGGCTACACCTTC CASSLAQGEYGYTF
many TRBJ2-3 TRBV27 - TGTGCCAGCAGTAATGGGCGTTGGGGCGCTAGCACAGATACGCAGTATTTT CASSNGRWGASTDTQYF
- TRBJ2-5 TRBV9 - TGTGCCAGCAGCGCCGATAGGGGAGATGGGGGAGAGACCCAGTACTTC CASSADRGDGGETQYF
many TRBJ2-4 TRBV12-3/TRBV12-4 - TGTGCCAGCGGTCGACTAGCCAAAAACATTCAGTACTTC CASGRLAKNIQYF
few TRBJ2-7 TRBV7-2 TRBD2 TGTGCCAGCAGCGCTAGTCGGCAGCGGGATGGGGGCTACGAGCAGTACTTC CASSASRQRDGGYEQYF
- TRBJ2-1 TRBV11-3 TRBD2 TGTGCCAGCAGCTTTAGCGGGCTCTCCTACAATGAGCAGTTCTTC CASSFSGLSYNEQFF
many TRBJ2-7 TRBV25-1 TRBD1 TGTGCCAGCCATTCAAGGGGGCACGAGCAGTACTTC CASHSRGHEQYF
few TRBJ2-7 TRBV12-3/TRBV12-4 TRBD2 TGTGCCAGCAGTCCGAAGCTAGCGGACAACGAGCAGTACTTC CASSPKLADNEQYF
many TRBJ2-3 TRBV24-1 - TGTGCCACCAGTGAAGGGGCAGGGGAGGCAGATACGCAGTATTTT CATSEGAGEADTQYF
many TRBJ2-7 TRBV5-1 - TGCGCCAGCAGCGTTCGGGGATCCTACGAGCAGTACTTC CASSVRGSYEQYF
- TRBJ1-1 TRBV12-3/TRBV12-4 - TGTGCCAGCAGGCTGGGGTACACTGAAGCTTTCTTT CASRLGYTEAFF
- TRBJ2-1 TRBV5-1 - TGCGCCAGCAGCGCATTGATCGAGCAGTTCTTC CASSALIEQFF
many TRBJ2-5 TRBV5-1 TRBD2 TGTGCCAGTAGCGGGGGGTCCCAAGAGACCCAGTACTTC CASSGGSQETQYF
- TRBJ2-7 TRBV20-1 TRBD1 TGCAGTGCTAGAGACCGGACAGGGGGGACCGAGCAGTACTTC CSARDRTGGTEQYF
- TRBJ2-4 TRBV6-1 - TGTGCCAGCAGTGAAGGGTTGGGACTTCTTACCTACGGGCAGTACTTC CASSEGLGLLTYGQYF
- TRBJ2-7 TRBV10-3 - TGTGCCATTCAAGCGGGACAGAACTCCTACGAGCAGTACTTC CAIQAGQNSYEQYF
- TRBJ2-5 TRBV10-3 TRBD1 TGTGCCGTGGGACAGGGCCAAGAGACCCAGTACTTC CAVGQGQETQYF
- TRBJ2-1 TRBV10-3 TRBD2 TGTGCCATCAGTGAGGGGGGCGGGAGGGGGTACAATGAGCAGTTCTTC CAISEGGGRGYNEQFF
many TRBJ1-1 TRBV5-1 TRBD1 TGCGCCAGCAGCTCGGACAGGGGGCAAACTGAAGCTTTCTTT CASSSDRGQTEAFF
- TRBJ2-3 TRBV3-1 - TGTGCCAGCAGCCAAGATCGGGTAGGGCTACTCGCGAATACGCAGTATTTT CASSQDRVGLLANTQYF
- TRBJ1-5 TRBV12-3/TRBV12-4 - TGTGCCAGCAGGTTTTCAGAAGATCAGCCCCAGCATTTT CASRFSEDQPQHF
many TRBJ2-7 TRBV5-1 TRBD2 TGCGCCAGCAGCTTGGGGGACTACTCGGGCGAGCAGTACTTC CASSLGDYSGEQYF
few TRBJ2-4 TRBV29-1 TRBD2 TGCAGCGTTCCGAGGGGTCTAGCGGCATCTAATGAGCAGTACTTC CSVPRGLAASNEQYF
many TRBJ1-2 TRBV4-3 - TGCGCCAGCAGCCAAGGTGTAGGAGGGTATGGCTACACCTTC CASSQGVGGYGYTF
- TRBJ1-4 TRBV10-3 - TGTGCCATCAGTGATACAGGTGCTGGTGAAAAACTGTTTTTT CAISDTGAGEKLFF
few TRBJ2-5 TRBV30 - TGTGCCTGGAGCTGGCGACTCATGTCTTGGGAGACCCAGTACTTC CAWSWRLMSWETQYF
few TRBJ1-3 TRBV29-1 - TGCAGCGCGACCAGCTCCTCGGGAAACACCATATATTTT CSATSSSGNTIYF
few TRBJ2-1 TRBV4-1 TRBD2 TGCGCCAGCAGCCTATCAGTAGCGGGGGTCTACAATGAGCAGTTCTTC CASSLSVAGVYNEQFF
- TRBJ2-1 TRBV20-1 TRBD2 TGCAGTGCAGAGACTAGCGGGAGGGCCGAGGAAGGTGAGCAGTTCTTC CSAETSGRAEEGEQFF